The 5 T cell receptor beta chains below were found in one sample sequenced in a study of blood T cell repertoires in COVID-19. Repertoires were generated with immunoSEQ multiplex PCR, while TCRdb's copy carries only in-frame clones and drops some. The sample has around 200,000 clones, roughly four fifths seen once. Sequencing was carried out using peripheral blood. The source of these receptors is a human donor in a cohort sampled during active COVID-19.

The gene calls are TRBV4-2 and TRBJ2-7; 7 bases map to TRBD1. CDR3 length: 16 residues. Unmatched junction bases numbered 9, after V lost 2 bases and J lost 2 bases. Germline values: CDR1 LGHNA, CDR2 YNFKEQ. CDR3 sequence: CASSQRQGLGAYEQYF. The CDR3, as DNA: TGTGCCAGCAGCCAAAGACAGGGTTTAGGGGCCTACGAGCAGTACTTC.

This chain uses TRBV29-1 with TRBJ1-1; 9 bases are shared with TRBD1. The ends lost 4 bases at V and 3 bases at J; junction bases unmatched: 3. CDR1 and CDR2 from the germline V gene are SQVTM and ANQGSEA. CDR3 length: 13 amino acids. CDR3 sequence: CSVGDRVDTEAFF. Here the CDR3 DNA reads TGCAGCGTTGGGGACAGGGTGGACACTGAAGCTTTCTTT.

The rearrangement joins TRBV12-2 to TRBJ1-5. TRBV12-2 represents a pseudogene. The CDR3 totals 14 residues. CDR3 protein: CASREGGSNQPQHF. The CDR3 DNA reads TGTGCAAGTCGGGAGGGGGGGAGCAATCAGCCCCAGCATTTT.

The V call is TRBV15, the J call TRBJ1-4, with a possible D match to TRBD1 (5 bases). The CDR3 has 14 amino acids. Trimming cost V 8 bases and J 10 bases, with 20 bases left between them. Germline V gene sequence: CDR1 LNHNV, CDR2 YYDKDF (reference sequence). For the CDR3, the DNA is TGTGCCACCGGGAGAACCGGGACTACACCAAAACTGTTTTTT. Translating gives CATGRTGTTPKLFF. Based on the CDR3 plus reference TRBV15 and TRBJ1-4, the full variable domain is DAMVIQNPRYQVTQFGKPVTLSCSQTLNHNVMYWYQQKSSQAPKLLFHYYDKDFNNEADTPDNFQSRRPNTSFCFLDIRSPGLGDTAMYLCATGRTGTTPKLFFGSGTQLSVL.

There are a few counts of this clone. The chain recombines TRBV7-9 with TRBJ2-7, with D possibly matching TRBD1 (5 bases). Trimming left V 5 bases short and J 7 bases short, with 12 bases between. CDR1 and CDR2 from the germline V gene are SEHNR and FQNEAQ (reference sequence). This CDR3 has 12 residues. Written as DNA, the CDR3 is TGTGCCAGCAGCCCGGACACGGATGAGCAGTACTTC. This sequence encodes CASSPDTDEQYF.